The 18 T cell receptor beta chains in this list originate from one sample, sequenced in a study of control samples from healthy donors and cancer patients. This table comes from immunoSEQ multiplex PCR, and its TCRdb copy is limited to in-frame clones, with some not included. The sample includes some 130,000 clones, around 93% of them seen just once. Input material: blood. The receptors were sampled from a woman in her forties or fifties in good health.

This clone was counted between two and nine times. V and J are TRBV11-2 and TRBJ2-2, with TRBD1 identical over 7 bases. The V gene end was trimmed by 10 bases and the J gene end by 4 bases; junction bases not matched to a gene: 15. Germline lookup yields CDR1 SGHAT and CDR2 FQNNGV. This CDR3 region has 16 residues. The CDR3 sequence: CAIANKPGQTTGELFF. CDR3 bases: TGTGCCATAGCCAACAAGCCGGGACAGACCACCGGGGAGCTGTTTTTT.

CDR3: CASSLGENTEAFF. CDR3 DNA: TGTGCCAGCAGCTTAGGAGAGAACACTGAAGCTTTCTTT. This chain links TRBV7-6 with TRBJ1-1, with D unclear. The CDR3 has 13 residues. Trimming removed 1 base from V and 1 base from J, with 4 bases in between. CDR1 is SGHVS and CDR2 is FNYEAQ in the germline V gene.

V gene TRBV28 combines with J gene TRBJ1-2, with D maybe TRBD1 (6 bases). V lost 6 bases and J 4 bases, leaving 15 bases between the germline ends. The CDR3 runs 14 residues. Germline values: CDR1 MDHEN, CDR2 SYDVKM. In DNA form, the CDR3 reads TGTGCCAGCAGGAATCATGGGGGCGTCTATGGCTACACCTTC. This translates into CASRNHGGVYGYTF.

V and J are TRBV23-1 and TRBJ1-2; no definite D call. TRBV23-1 is sorted into the ORF group, with uncertain function. The V gene lost 2 bases and the J gene lost 0 bases, with 16 bases spanning the gap. This CDR3 comprises 17 residues. DNA of the CDR3: TGCGCCAGCAGTCAAAGCAACAGCCCCTCGGCTAACTATGGCTACACCTTC. This sequence encodes CASSQSNSPSANYGYTF.

This chain uses TRBV5-4 with TRBJ2-3; TRBD2 aligns across 8 bases. The CDR3 extends over 15 amino acids. V was pared by 4 bases and J by 0 bases, with 4 bases of the junction left unmatched. Germline V lookup: CDR1 SGHNT, CDR2 YYREEE (reference sequence). DNA of the CDR3: TGTGCCAGCAGCCCGGGGGGGGTAAGCACAGATACGCAGTATTTT. Translated, it gives CASSPGGVSTDTQYF.

The chain has TRBV9 and TRBJ1-1, with a weak D call TRBD1 (5 bases). This CDR3 has 12 amino acids. Germline assignment: CDR1 SGDLS and CDR2 YYNGEE. Trimming removed 4 bases from V and 5 bases from J, with 9 bases in between. The CDR3 loop is CASSRGSTEAFF. The CDR3 nucleotides read TGTGCCAGCAGCAGGGGCTCTACTGAAGCTTTCTTT.

The rearrangement uses TRBV2 and TRBJ2-1; perhaps TRBD2 as D (7 bases). Trimming removed 6 bases at V and 1 base at J, with 13 bases between. Germline lookup yields CDR1 SNHLY and CDR2 FYNNEI. The CDR3 has 15 residues. The DNA for the CDR3 is TGTGCCAGCAGGGTTGGGGGGGCTTCCTACAATGAGCAGTTCTTC. It codes for CASRVGGASYNEQFF.

The V and J genes are TRBV5-1 and TRBJ1-6, with D maybe TRBD1 (5 bases). CDR1 is SGHRS, CDR2 YFSETQ, per germline. CDR3 size: 13 residues. Between the trimmed V and J ends, which lost 4 bases and 10 bases, there was a span of 12 bases. The CDR3 reads CASSPSGDSPLHF. CDR3 coding DNA: TGCGCCAGCAGCCCCTCTGGGGACTCACCCCTCCACTTT.

The V gene is TRBV19, the J gene TRBJ1-1; D ambiguous. From germline, CDR1 is LNHDA and CDR2 SQIVND (reference sequence). This CDR3 is 14 amino acids long. Trimming took off 3 bases at V and 4 bases at J, with 12 bases between the two ends. The CDR3 sequence is CASSMVSGGTEAFF. Written as DNA, the CDR3 is TGTGCCAGTAGTATGGTTAGCGGTGGCACTGAAGCTTTCTTT.

This chain links TRBV3-1 (or the pseudogene TRBV3-2) with TRBJ2-3; 12 nucleotides line up with TRBD2. This CDR3 region has 14 residues. V shed 1 base, J shed 10 bases, and the junction held 3 bases outside the gene matches. The germline V gene has CDR1 LGHDT and CDR2 YNNKEL (reference sequence). CDR3 protein: CASSQGLAGASQYF. In DNA, the CDR3 is TGTGCCAGCAGCCAAGGACTAGCGGGAGCTTCGCAGTATTTT.

The chain couples TRBV5-4 to TRBJ2-3; possible D gene TRBD1, 6 bases. Deletions cut 1 base from V and 6 bases from J, with 12 bases between. Germline CDR1 is SGHNT and CDR2 is YYREEE (reference sequence). The CDR3 consists of 14 residues. The CDR3 loop is CASSLWQGYDTQYF. CDR3 coding DNA: TGTGCCAGCAGCTTGTGGCAGGGGTACGATACGCAGTATTTT.

Comments on this clone: The germline gene is not matched at one end of the junction; a read error may be the cause. The rearrangement links TRBV5-8 to TRBJ1-5; D is unclear. The CDR3 runs to 13 residues. Germline V lookup: CDR1 SGHTS, CDR2 YDEGEE. The CDR3 bases are TGTGCCAGCGGCTTCTCAAGGAATCAGCCCCAGCATTTT. This translates into CASGFSRNQPQHF.

There are a few counts of this clone. This chain uses TRBV5-4 with TRBJ2-2; 7 nucleotides line up with TRBD1. V trimming: 2 bases; J trimming: 6 bases; junction bases outside the gene matches: 10. CDR3 length: 16 amino acids. Germline CDR1 reads SGHNT; CDR2 reads YYREEE (reference sequence). CDR3 residues: CASSFYRGAMAGELFF. In DNA form, the CDR3 reads TGTGCCAGCAGCTTTTACAGGGGAGCAATGGCCGGGGAGCTGTTTTTT.

The chain joins TRBV15 to TRBJ2-1, with D perhaps matching TRBD1 or TRBD2 (5 bases each). CDR3 length equals 14 residues. CDR1 and CDR2 from the germline V gene are LNHNV and YYDKDF (reference sequence). The germline V and J ends were trimmed by 7 bases and 0 bases, with 10 bases remaining between them. The DNA of the CDR3 is TGTGCCACCACAGGGACCAGCTCCTACAATGAGCAGTTCTTC. Protein product: CATTGTSSYNEQFF.

The gene calls are TRBV24-1 and TRBJ1-2; 9 nucleotides match TRBD1. J lost 4 bases, V lost 2 bases, and 16 bases had no gene match. The CDR3 consists of 19 residues. The germline CDR1 and CDR2 sequences are KGHDR and SFDVKD. CDR3 nucleotides: TGTGCCACCAGTGATTCGGGGGACAGGGCAAGTCAGATTGGCTATGGCTACACCTTC. This encodes CATSDSGDRASQIGYGYTF.

The CDR3: CASSEVDGGETQYF. In nucleotides, the CDR3 is TGTGCCAGCAGTGAAGTGGACGGGGGAGAGACCCAGTACTTC. V usage is TRBV2 and J usage is TRBJ2-5, with a tentative D call TRBD2 (6 bases). The length of the CDR3 is 14 residues. With 1 base removed from V and 4 bases from J, the gap between germline ends came to 10 bases. CDR1 and CDR2 (germline): SNHLY, FYNNEI.

This chain uses TRBV6-1 with TRBJ2-3; D might be TRBD1 or TRBD2, each matching 5 bases. V was clipped by 4 bases and J by 10 bases, with 24 bases between them. The CDR3 totals 16 residues. Germline CDR1 is MNHNS and CDR2 is SASEGT. The CDR3 protein is CASSGQGAVSFSAQYF. For the CDR3, the DNA is TGTGCCAGCAGTGGGCAGGGAGCGGTCTCTTTCTCTGCGCAGTATTTT.

V and J are TRBV14 and TRBJ2-7, with 9 bases aligning to TRBD2. This CDR3 has 14 amino acids. Germline CDR1 reads SGHDN; CDR2 reads FVKESK. With 8 bases clipped from V and 0 bases from J, the junction kept 5 bases outside the gene matches. The CDR3 coding sequence is TGTGCCAGCGGCGGGGGGGGGAGCTCCTACGAGCAGTACTTC. Translated: CASGGGGSSYEQYF.